A selection of T cell receptor beta chains follows, all from one sample in a study of graft-versus-host responses after intestinal transplantation. Using immunoSEQ multiplex PCR, the repertoire was profiled, and TCRdb retains in-frame clones only, with some absent. The sample records about 54,000 clones, 75% to 95% being singletons. Material: PBMCs, obtained around 95 weeks after intestinal transplant. These receptors originate from a human patient who received an intestinal transplant, so some T cells may come from the graft donor. The CDR3 runs from the conserved cysteine through the conserved F or W. The D gene is left open where the match is weak. Size tells how often a clone was seen (once, few, many) or the class of an expanded clone, and some rows leave it out.

V: TRBV18; D: .; J: TRBJ1-5; size: once; DNA: TGTGCCAGCTCACCAGGGGGCGAGAGCAATCAGCCCCAGCATTTT; CDR3: CASSPGGESNQPQHF
V: TRBV10-3; D: TRBD2; J: TRBJ2-3; size: .; DNA: TGTGCCATCAGTGATTACAAGACTAGCGGGGTCAGGTCAGATACGCAGTATTTT; CDR3: CAISDYKTSGVRSDTQYF
V: TRBV10-2; D: .; J: TRBJ1-2; size: .; DNA: TGCGCCAGCAGCCTGGGGCGCTATGGCTACACCTTC; CDR3: CASSLGRYGYTF
V: TRBV18; D: TRBD2; J: TRBJ2-3; size: .; DNA: TGTGCCAGCTCACCCAGTCGCGGGGGTTTTGATACGCAGTATTTT; CDR3: CASSPSRGGFDTQYF
V: TRBV9; D: .; J: TRBJ2-3; size: .; DNA: TGTGCCAGCAGCCAAACGAGCCTAGGCCCCACAGATACGCAGTATTTT; CDR3: CASSQTSLGPTDTQYF
V: TRBV20-1; D: .; J: TRBJ1-4; size: .; DNA: TGCAGTGCCGGCCTGAATGAAAAACTGTTTTTT; CDR3: CSAGLNEKLFF
V: TRBV28; D: TRBD1; J: TRBJ1-2; size: .; DNA: TGTGCCAGCAGTTTGGCAGGGGGTGGCTACACCTTC; CDR3: CASSLAGGGYTF
V: TRBV27; D: .; J: TRBJ2-2; size: .; DNA: TGTGCCAGCAGTTTAACAGGGAACTTCGGGGAGCTGTTTTTT; CDR3: CASSLTGNFGELFF
V: TRBV7-9; D: .; J: TRBJ1-5; size: once; DNA: TGTGCCAGCAGCTTGGGGGGGCGCAATCAGCCCCAGCATTTT; CDR3: CASSLGGRNQPQHF
V: TRBV6-1; D: .; J: TRBJ1-5; size: once; DNA: TGTGCCAGCAGTGAAGCGAGGGCACCACGGAGCAATCAGCCCCAGCATTTT; CDR3: CASSEARAPRSNQPQHF
V: TRBV2; D: .; J: TRBJ1-1; size: .; DNA: TGTGCCAGCGTTTGGGGATCTGAAGCTTTCTTT; CDR3: CASVWGSEAFF
V: TRBV6-4; D: TRBD2; J: TRBJ2-3; size: .; DNA: TGTGCCAGCAGTGACTCTAGCGGGGGCACAGATACGCAGTATTTT; CDR3: CASSDSSGGTDTQYF
V: TRBV29-1; D: .; J: TRBJ1-1; size: .; DNA: TGCAGCGTTAAGGGACTTCGAATGAACACTGAAGCTTTCTTT; CDR3: CSVKGLRMNTEAFF
V: TRBV6-6; D: .; J: TRBJ1-3; size: .; DNA: TGTGCCAGCAGTTATGAGGCGAACTCTGGAAACACCATATATTTT; CDR3: CASSYEANSGNTIYF
V: TRBV13; D: TRBD1; J: TRBJ1-4; size: .; DNA: TGTGCCAGCAGCTTATCAGGGACAGGGGGTCATGAAAAACTGTTTTTT; CDR3: CASSLSGTGGHEKLFF
V: TRBV5-1; D: TRBD2; J: TRBJ2-3; size: .; DNA: TGCGCCACCGCCCCGGGGGGGGATGGAGATACGCAGTATTTT; CDR3: CATAPGGDGDTQYF
V: TRBV6-5; D: .; J: TRBJ2-7; size: .; DNA: TGTGCCAGCAAGCCCCCTAGCACCTACGAGCAGTACTTC; CDR3: CASKPPSTYEQYF
V: TRBV14; D: .; J: TRBJ2-5; size: .; DNA: TGTGCCAGCAGCCAATTCCGGACTACCTACCAAGAGACCCAGTACTTC; CDR3: CASSQFRTTYQETQYF
V: TRBV5-4; D: .; J: TRBJ2-7; size: .; DNA: TGTGCCAGCAGCTGGGGACTTATGCTTTACGAGCAGTACTTC; CDR3: CASSWGLMLYEQYF
V: TRBV5-1; D: .; J: TRBJ1-1; size: .; DNA: TGCGCCAGCAGCCCACAGGGTGGTTGGACTGAAGCTTTCTTT; CDR3: CASSPQGGWTEAFF
V: TRBV10-1; D: .; J: TRBJ1-2; size: .; DNA: TGCGCCAGCAGTGAACTCCAGAACTATGGCTACACCTTC; CDR3: CASSELQNYGYTF
V: TRBV29-1; D: TRBD1; J: TRBJ1-1; size: .; DNA: TGCAGCGTTGACCAGGGGGCGACTGAAGCTTTCTTT; CDR3: CSVDQGATEAFF
V: TRBV6-1; D: .; J: TRBJ2-2; size: .; DNA: TGTGCCAGCAGTGAAAAAGATGGGGGCCCCGGGGAGCTGTTTTTT; CDR3: CASSEKDGGPGELFF
V: TRBV19; D: .; J: TRBJ1-1; size: .; DNA: TGTGCCAGTACCGAAGCGGGGGGGATCCCTTTGAACACTGAAGCTTTCTTT; CDR3: CASTEAGGIPLNTEAFF
V: TRBV19; D: TRBD1; J: TRBJ2-7; size: .; DNA: TGTGCCAGTAGCGCCGGGACAGGGAGCTCCTACGAGCAGTACTTC; CDR3: CASSAGTGSSYEQYF
V: TRBV6-6; D: .; J: TRBJ2-7; size: .; DNA: TGTGCCAGCTCGACCGGGACACCCTACGAGCAGTACTTC; CDR3: CASSTGTPYEQYF
V: TRBV13; D: .; J: TRBJ1-1; size: .; DNA: TGTGCCAGCAGCCTACGGAGGAACACTGAAGCTTTCTTT; CDR3: CASSLRRNTEAFF
V: TRBV27; D: .; J: TRBJ1-6; size: .; DNA: TGTGCCAGCAGTAGAGGGGTGGGAAGTTCACCCCTCCACTTT; CDR3: CASSRGVGSSPLHF
V: TRBV5-1; D: .; J: TRBJ1-1; size: .; DNA: TGCGCCAGCAGCTTCGACTTGAACACTGAAGCTTTCTTT; CDR3: CASSFDLNTEAFF
V: TRBV6-5; D: .; J: TRBJ2-1; size: .; DNA: TGTGCCAGCAGTGCGGGGGCCGGGCCCTACAATGAGCAGTTCTTC; CDR3: CASSAGAGPYNEQFF
V: TRBV5-5; D: .; J: TRBJ1-2; size: .; DNA: TGTGCCAGCAGCCCGAACTTAGGACGCTACACCTTC; CDR3: CASSPNLGRYTF
V: TRBV10-3; D: .; J: TRBJ2-7; size: .; DNA: TGTGCCATCAGTGGGGGGCGGTTGGAGTACGAGCAGTACTTC; CDR3: CAISGGRLEYEQYF
V: TRBV5-1; D: .; J: TRBJ1-5; size: .; DNA: TGCGCCAGCAGCGAAAACGGGGGGCCCCAGCATTTT; CDR3: CASSENGGPQHF